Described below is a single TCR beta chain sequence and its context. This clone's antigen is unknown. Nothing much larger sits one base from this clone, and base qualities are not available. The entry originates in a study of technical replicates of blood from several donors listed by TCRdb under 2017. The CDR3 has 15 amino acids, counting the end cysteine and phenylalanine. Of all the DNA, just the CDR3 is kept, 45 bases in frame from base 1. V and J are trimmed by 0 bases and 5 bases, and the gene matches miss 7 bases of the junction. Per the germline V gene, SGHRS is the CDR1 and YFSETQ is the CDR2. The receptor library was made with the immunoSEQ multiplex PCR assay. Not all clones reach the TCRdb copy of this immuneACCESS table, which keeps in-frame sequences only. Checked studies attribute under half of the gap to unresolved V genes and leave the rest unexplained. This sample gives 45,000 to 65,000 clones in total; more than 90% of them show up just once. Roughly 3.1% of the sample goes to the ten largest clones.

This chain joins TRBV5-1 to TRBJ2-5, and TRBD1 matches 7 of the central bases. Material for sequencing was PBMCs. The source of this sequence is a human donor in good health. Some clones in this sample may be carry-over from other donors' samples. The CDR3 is CASSLADREIETQYF. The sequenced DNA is TGCGCCAGCAGCTTGGCCGACAGGGAGATCGAGACCCAGTACTTC.